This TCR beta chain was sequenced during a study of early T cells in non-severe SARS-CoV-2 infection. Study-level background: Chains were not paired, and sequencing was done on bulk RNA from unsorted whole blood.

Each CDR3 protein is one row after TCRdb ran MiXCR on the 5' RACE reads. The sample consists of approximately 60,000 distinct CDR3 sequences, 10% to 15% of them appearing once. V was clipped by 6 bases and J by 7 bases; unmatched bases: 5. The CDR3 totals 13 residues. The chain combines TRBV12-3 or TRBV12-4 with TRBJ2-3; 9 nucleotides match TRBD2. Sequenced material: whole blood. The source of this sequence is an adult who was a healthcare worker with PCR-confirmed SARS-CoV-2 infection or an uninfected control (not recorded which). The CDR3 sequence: CASRREGPYTQYF. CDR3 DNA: TGTGCCAGCAGGCGGGAGGGCCCGTATACGCAGTATTTT.